Presented here are 15 T cell receptor beta chains from one specimen sequenced in a study of blood T cell repertoires in COVID-19. Sequenced by immunoSEQ multiplex PCR; TCRdb stores in-frame clones only, minus some. Of 110,000 to 150,000 clones in the sample, 70% to 85% are singletons; the top ten hold 1.5% to 2%. The sample consisted of PBMCs or T cells enriched from blood (not recorded which). The receptors were gathered from a woman between 18 and 29 years old who had been exposed to COVID-19.

The chain carries TRBV27 and TRBJ1-5; 8 nucleotides line up with TRBD1. Germline loops: CDR1 MNHEY, CDR2 SMNVEV (reference sequence). This CDR3 comprises 17 residues. V trimming: 6 bases; J trimming: 1 base; junction bases outside the gene matches: 11. The CDR3, as DNA: TGTGCCAGCAGCCCCATTGGGACAGGTTTAAGCAATCAGCCCCAGCATTTT. Translating gives CASSPIGTGLSNQPQHF.

V usage is TRBV5-1 and J usage is TRBJ2-5; a weak D match, TRBD2 (5 bases). This CDR3 has 15 amino acids. V gave up 0 bases and J gave up 4 bases, with 13 bases separating them. The V gene's germline CDR1 is SGHRS and CDR2 YFSETQ. CDR3 region: CASSLGLSEPETQYF. DNA of the CDR3: TGCGCCAGCAGCTTGGGACTTAGCGAACCAGAGACCCAGTACTTC.

The chain is built from TRBV14 and TRBJ2-5; possible D gene TRBD2, 5 bases. Trimming removed 0 bases at V and 2 bases at J, with 19 bases between. The CDR3 runs 18 residues. Germline V gene lookup returns CDR1 SGHDN and CDR2 FVKESK. The CDR3 coding sequence is TGTGCCAGCAGCCAAGATTTCGAAGTTATAAGGGAGCAAGAGACCCAGTACTTC. Protein: CASSQDFEVIREQETQYF. Using reference TRBV14 and TRBJ2-5 for the parts outside the CDR3, the full variable domain is EAGVTQFPSHSVIEKGQTVTLRCDPISGHDNLYWYRRVMGKEIKFLLHFVKESKQDESGMPNNRFLAERTGGTYSTLKVQPAELEDSGVYFCASSQDFEVIREQETQYFGPGTRLLVL.

The V call is TRBV5-1, the J call TRBJ1-5, with a weak D call TRBD1 (6 bases). Germline V lookup: CDR1 SGHRS, CDR2 YFSETQ. Trimming left V 0 bases short and J 5 bases short, with 15 bases between. The CDR3 is 16 amino acids. CDR3 loop: CASSLGYADRDQPQHF. The CDR3 DNA reads TGCGCCAGCAGCTTGGGATATGCGGACAGAGATCAGCCCCAGCATTTT.

V is TRBV18 and J is TRBJ2-1; 8 bases line up with TRBD1. The V segment lost 2 bases and the J segment 9 bases; nucleotides outside the gene matches: 3. From germline, CDR1 is KGHSH and CDR2 LQKENI. The CDR3 is 13 amino acids. CDR3 nucleotide sequence: TGTGCCAGCTCACCATACAGGGGGTTTGAGCAGTTCTTC. Protein product: CASSPYRGFEQFF. The full variable domain, completed using reference TRBV18 and TRBJ2-1, is NAGVMQNPRHLVRRRGQEARLRCSPMKGHSHVYWYRQLPEEGLKFMVYLQKENIIDESGMPKERFSAEFPKEGPSILRIQQVVRGDSAAYFCASSPYRGFEQFFGPGTRLTVL.

V usage is TRBV25-1 and J usage is TRBJ2-1, with 11 bases identical to TRBD2. Trimming at V came to 8 bases and at J to 6 bases, leaving 6 bases not matched to a gene. The CDR3 is 14 residues long. Germline V gene lookup returns CDR1 MGHDK and CDR2 SYGVNS. The CDR3 nucleotides are TGTGCCAGCGCACTAGCGGGAGCTTCCAATGAGCAGTTCTTC. Residues: CASALAGASNEQFF.

The chain combines TRBV14 with TRBJ1-1; no reliable D call. In germline, CDR1 is SGHDN, CDR2 FVKESK. Trimming left V 4 bases short and J 1 base short, with 7 bases between. The CDR3 is 13 residues long. The CDR3 spells CASSLNTNTEAFF. The CDR3 DNA sequence: TGTGCCAGCAGCCTAAACACGAACACTGAAGCTTTCTTT. The full variable domain, in which reference TRBV14 and TRBJ1-1 provide the parts outside the CDR3, is EAGVTQFPSHSVIEKGQTVTLRCDPISGHDNLYWYRRVMGKEIKFLLHFVKESKQDESGMPNNRFLAERTGGTYSTLKVQPAELEDSGVYFCASSLNTNTEAFFGQGTRLTVV.

The chain links TRBV5-1 to TRBJ2-1; 11 bases are shared with TRBD2. This CDR3 spans 18 amino acids. Germline CDR1 and CDR2: SGHRS and YFSETQ. The ends lost 1 base at V and 4 bases at J; junction bases unmatched: 10. For the CDR3, the DNA is TGCGCCAGCAGCTTGATGCCCACTAGCGGGAGCTTATACAATGAGCAGTTCTTC. Protein: CASSLMPTSGSLYNEQFF.

This chain joins TRBV7-6 and TRBJ2-4, with 8 bases fitting TRBD1. This CDR3 contains 16 residues. Germline V gene data show CDR1 as SGHVS and CDR2 as FNYEAQ. With 1 base clipped from V and 7 bases from J, the junction kept 9 bases outside the gene matches. The CDR3 nucleotides read TGTGCCAGCAGCTTAGAAGGGGCAGGGGGCATGAACATTCAGTACTTC. It is translated as CASSLEGAGGMNIQYF.

V is TRBV29-1 and J is TRBJ1-2; D gene unclear. The V gene's germline CDR1 is SQVTM and CDR2 ANQGSEA. V lost 0 bases and J 8 bases, leaving 16 bases between the germline ends. This CDR3 is 14 amino acids long. The CDR3: CSVEDINSRWGYTF. The CDR3 nucleotides are TGCAGCGTTGAAGATATAAACAGCAGGTGGGGCTACACCTTC.

The chain links TRBV5-1 to TRBJ2-7; a weak D match, TRBD2 (5 bases). The germline V and J ends were trimmed by 1 base and 4 bases, with 15 bases remaining between them. The germline V gene has CDR1 SGHRS and CDR2 YFSETQ. The CDR3 extends over 15 amino acids. The CDR3 loop reads CASSLNLASSYEQYF. In DNA form, the CDR3 reads TGCGCCAGCAGCTTGAACCTAGCCAGTTCGTACGAGCAGTACTTC.

This clone was seen only a few times. This chain joins TRBV7-8 and TRBJ2-1; 9 nucleotides line up with TRBD2. The CDR3 spans 16 residues. Trimming took 5 bases from V and 3 from J; bases not matched to a gene: 8. Germline V gives CDR1 SGHVS, CDR2 FQNEAQ. This chain's CDR3 is CASSPRGLAGYNEQFF. The CDR3 region has the DNA TGTGCCAGCAGCCCCAGGGGACTAGCAGGCTACAATGAGCAGTTCTTC.

V is TRBV12-5 and J is TRBJ1-4; a weak D match, TRBD1 (5 bases). There are 16 residues in the CDR3. CDR1 and CDR2 (germline): LGHNT, FRNRAP. Trimming removed 0 bases from V and 6 bases from J, with 14 bases in between. The CDR3 sequence: CASGLVWGEGDEKLFF. DNA for the CDR3: TGTGCTAGTGGTTTGGTCTGGGGCGAAGGGGATGAAAAACTGTTTTTT.

This sequence joins TRBV7-8 and TRBJ2-1; 8 bases agree with TRBD2. J lost 7 bases, V lost 5 bases, and 13 bases had no gene match. This CDR3 comprises 16 residues. Per the germline V gene, CDR1 is SGHVS and CDR2 is FQNEAQ. The CDR3 sequence: CASSKLGLAGRNEQFF. CDR3 coding DNA: TGTGCCAGCAGCAAACTTGGACTAGCTGGTCGAAATGAGCAGTTCTTC.

This CDR3 is CAISGAGTHYEQYF. In DNA form, the CDR3 reads TGTGCCATCAGTGGGGCCGGGACACACTACGAGCAGTACTTC. The chain uses TRBV10-3 and TRBJ2-7; TRBD1 might be the D (6 bases). V lost 4 bases and J 3 bases, leaving 13 bases between the germline ends. Germline values: CDR1 ENHRY, CDR2 SYGVKD. This CDR3 has 14 residues.